This is a list of T cell receptor beta chains from one sample in a study of blood T cell repertoires in COVID-19. Sequencing used immunoSEQ multiplex PCR; TCRdb keeps in-frame clones, though not all of them. The data contain about 200,000 clones, about 85% of them singletons. Sequencing was done on a sample of peripheral blood. The receptor source for this set is a woman aged 45-65 years with COVID-19, enrolled during active disease. Both conserved end residues are part of each CDR3. A D gene is named only where the DNA matches it firmly. Clone size is shown for a subset of rows, as once, few, many or a class of expanded clone.

J: TRBJ2-1; size: -; D: TRBD1; V: TRBV11-2; CDR3: CASTPGQGYNEQFF; DNA: TGTGCCAGCACGCCGGGACAGGGTTACAATGAGCAGTTCTTC
J: TRBJ1-2; size: -; D: -; V: TRBV19; CDR3: CASSWAWGENGYTF; DNA: TGTGCCAGTAGCTGGGCTTGGGGGGAAAATGGCTACACCTTC
J: TRBJ1-3; size: -; D: -; V: TRBV15; CDR3: CATSIHALRNTIYF; DNA: TGTGCCACCAGCATACATGCCCTGAGGAACACCATATATTTT
J: TRBJ2-3; size: -; D: TRBD1; V: TRBV3-1/TRBV3-2; CDR3: CASSQAYRGRGDTQYF; DNA: TGTGCCAGCAGCCAAGCCTACAGGGGGCGGGGAGATACGCAGTATTTT
J: TRBJ2-6; size: -; D: -; V: TRBV19; CDR3: CASSGTGSRGANVLTF; DNA: TGTGCCAGTAGTGGAACAGGCTCTCGTGGGGCCAACGTCCTGACTTTC
J: TRBJ1-2; size: -; D: -; V: TRBV28; CDR3: CASSSTRRYGYTF; DNA: TGTGCCAGCAGTTCGACTCGGAGGTACGGCTACACCTTC
J: TRBJ2-1; size: -; D: -; V: TRBV5-4; CDR3: CASSPGPSQGIDEQFF; DNA: TGTGCCAGCAGCCCGGGCCCTAGCCAGGGGATCGATGAGCAGTTCTTC
J: TRBJ2-7; size: -; D: TRBD1; V: TRBV3-1/TRBV3-2; CDR3: CASSQDLIIRTGGPTTYEQYF; DNA: TGTGCCAGCAGCCAAGATCTGATCATTAGGACAGGGGGACCAACTACCTACGAGCAGTACTTC
J: TRBJ1-4; size: few; D: -; V: TRBV10-3; CDR3: CAIKQGRQEKLFF; DNA: TGTGCCATCAAACAGGGACGACAGGAAAAACTGTTTTTT
J: TRBJ2-3; size: -; D: TRBD2; V: TRBV19; CDR3: CASSIGTSGSRADTQYF; DNA: TGTGCCAGTAGTATAGGGACTAGCGGGTCGAGGGCAGATACGCAGTATTTT
J: TRBJ2-3; size: -; D: TRBD2; V: TRBV5-1; CDR3: CASSLGTSGASTDTQYF; DNA: TGCGCCAGCAGCCTCGGGACTAGCGGGGCTAGCACAGATACGCAGTATTTT
J: TRBJ2-3; size: -; D: -; V: TRBV19; CDR3: CASSLSDTQYF; DNA: TGTGCCAGTAGTCTCTCAGATACGCAGTATTTT
J: TRBJ1-1; size: few; D: -; V: TRBV18; CDR3: CASSPTHGQWTEAFF; DNA: TGTGCCAGCTCCCCTACCCACGGACAGTGGACTGAAGCTTTCTTT
J: TRBJ2-1; size: -; D: TRBD2; V: TRBV3-1/TRBV3-2; CDR3: CASSQVAGGYNEQFF; DNA: TGTGCCAGCAGCCAAGTTGCGGGGGGGTACAATGAGCAGTTCTTC
J: TRBJ1-2; size: -; D: TRBD1; V: TRBV5-1; CDR3: CASSPTQGAGYGYTF; DNA: TGCGCCAGCAGCCCTACTCAGGGGGCCGGCTATGGCTACACCTTC
J: TRBJ1-4; size: -; D: TRBD1; V: TRBV9; CDR3: CASSPGTANEKLFF; DNA: TGTGCCAGCAGCCCTGGGACAGCAAATGAAAAACTGTTTTTT
J: TRBJ2-1; size: -; D: -; V: TRBV19; CDR3: CASSIGPGDLYNEQFF; DNA: TGTGCCAGTAGTATAGGCCCGGGGGACCTCTACAATGAGCAGTTCTTC
J: TRBJ1-2; size: -; D: TRBD1; V: TRBV12-5; CDR3: CASGTDRGSSDYGYTF; DNA: TGTGCTAGTGGTACTGACAGGGGCTCATCAGACTATGGCTACACCTTC
J: TRBJ2-1; size: -; D: TRBD2; V: TRBV11-3; CDR3: CASSPSGGVEQFF; DNA: TGTGCCAGCAGCCCTAGCGGGGGGGTTGAGCAGTTCTTC
J: TRBJ2-1; size: -; D: TRBD1; V: TRBV29-1; CDR3: CSADRGGNEQFF; DNA: TGCAGCGCGGACAGGGGTGGGAATGAGCAGTTCTTC
J: TRBJ1-4; size: -; D: TRBD1; V: TRBV3-1/TRBV3-2; CDR3: CASSQEVISGGLDEKLFF; DNA: TGTGCCAGCAGCCAAGAGGTTATCTCAGGGGGGCTAGATGAAAAACTGTTTTTT
J: TRBJ1-5; size: -; D: -; V: TRBV28; CDR3: CASSVRMNPEPQHF; DNA: TGTGCCAGTTCGGTGCGGATGAACCCCGAGCCCCAGCATTTT
J: TRBJ2-5; size: -; D: -; V: TRBV5-6; CDR3: CASSLGVGLQETQYF; DNA: TGTGCCAGCAGCTTGGGAGTAGGACTCCAAGAGACCCAGTACTTC
J: TRBJ2-3; size: once; D: -; V: TRBV5-1; CDR3: CASSTEVMNTQYF; DNA: TGCGCCAGCAGCACCGAGGTCATGAATACGCAGTATTTT
J: TRBJ1-6; size: once; D: -; V: TRBV11-2; CDR3: CASSLARQSNSPLHF; DNA: TGTGCCAGCAGCTTAGCGCGACAGTCCAATTCACCCCTCCACTTT
J: TRBJ1-2; size: -; D: TRBD1; V: TRBV2; CDR3: CASKLLGTAYGYTF; DNA: TGTGCCAGCAAGCTACTAGGGACAGCTTATGGCTACACCTTC
J: TRBJ2-1; size: -; D: TRBD1; V: TRBV11-1; CDR3: CASTLGDRTYNEQFF; DNA: TGTGCCAGCACCCTCGGGGACAGAACCTACAATGAGCAGTTCTTC
J: TRBJ2-6; size: -; D: -; V: TRBV5-1; CDR3: CASSLGNGANVLTF; DNA: TGCGCCAGCAGCCTGGGTAATGGGGCCAACGTCCTGACTTTC
J: TRBJ2-5; size: -; D: TRBD2; V: TRBV7-2; CDR3: CASSLGTSGGGTQYF; DNA: TGTGCCAGCAGCTTAGGGACTAGCGGGGGCGGGACCCAGTACTTC
J: TRBJ1-6; size: -; D: -; V: TRBV7-2; CDR3: CASSLAAGLHSPLHF; DNA: TGTGCCAGCAGCTTAGCGGCAGGGTTGCATTCACCCCTCCACTTT
J: TRBJ1-6; size: -; D: TRBD1; V: TRBV2; CDR3: CASSELGQLNSPLHF; DNA: TGTGCCAGCAGTGAATTGGGACAGTTAAATTCACCCCTCCACTTT
J: TRBJ2-1; size: -; D: -; V: TRBV2; CDR3: CASRPGLPREQFF; DNA: TGTGCCAGCAGGCCGGGACTCCCGCGCGAGCAGTTCTTC
J: TRBJ2-2; size: -; D: -; V: TRBV28; CDR3: CASRGQGTGELFF; DNA: TGTGCCAGCAGGGGGCAGGGCACCGGGGAGCTGTTTTTT
J: TRBJ2-5; size: once; D: -; V: TRBV5-4; CDR3: CASSLIGDYQETQYF; DNA: TGTGCCAGCAGCTTGATAGGAGACTACCAAGAGACCCAGTACTTC
J: TRBJ2-1; size: once; D: TRBD1; V: TRBV27; CDR3: CASTRTGSDNEQFF; DNA: TGTGCCAGCACAAGGACAGGGAGCGACAATGAGCAGTTCTTC
J: TRBJ1-2; size: -; D: TRBD1; V: TRBV5-4; CDR3: CASSLGTGGEYGYTF; DNA: TGTGCCAGCAGCTTGGGGACAGGGGGCGAATATGGCTACACCTTC
J: TRBJ1-6; size: few; D: TRBD1; V: TRBV5-1; CDR3: CASSLDTGDNSPLHF; DNA: TGCGCCAGCAGCTTGGACACAGGGGACAATTCACCCCTCCACTTT
J: TRBJ1-1; size: -; D: TRBD1; V: TRBV19; CDR3: CASSKRGQGAIRALGAFF; DNA: TGTGCCAGTTCAAAACGGGGACAGGGGGCGATACGTGCCCTCGGAGCTTTCTTT
J: TRBJ2-3; size: -; D: TRBD1; V: TRBV7-9; CDR3: CASSFGQVGDTQYF; DNA: TGTGCCAGCAGCTTTGGACAGGTGGGAGATACGCAGTATTTT
J: TRBJ1-5; size: -; D: -; V: TRBV10-3; CDR3: CAISESGGNSNQPQHF; DNA: TGTGCCATCAGTGAGTCGGGCGGGAATAGCAATCAGCCCCAGCATTTT
J: TRBJ2-1; size: -; D: -; V: TRBV5-4; CDR3: CASSLTGPYSNEQFF; DNA: TGTGCCAGCAGCTTGACAGGGCCGTATTCCAATGAGCAGTTCTTC
J: TRBJ2-1; size: -; D: -; V: TRBV7-3; CDR3: CASSQGAGNEQFF; DNA: TGTGCCAGCAGCCAAGGGGCCGGAAATGAGCAGTTCTTC
J: TRBJ1-2; size: -; D: -; V: TRBV2; CDR3: CASAEGVRGGYTF; DNA: TGTGCCAGCGCTGAGGGGGTACGTGGGGGCTACACCTTC
J: TRBJ2-1; size: once; D: -; V: TRBV5-1; CDR3: CASRDTGPNEQFF; DNA: TGCGCCAGCCGGGACACGGGACCGAATGAGCAGTTCTTC
J: TRBJ2-2; size: -; D: TRBD2; V: TRBV7-2; CDR3: CASSSSGGRNKGRTGELFF; DNA: TGTGCCAGCAGTTCTAGCGGGGGGAGAAATAAAGGTCGCACCGGGGAGCTGTTTTTT
J: TRBJ1-1; size: -; D: TRBD1; V: TRBV19; CDR3: CASSKGTAMNTEAFF; DNA: TGTGCCAGTAGTAAGGGGACAGCAATGAACACTGAAGCTTTCTTT
J: TRBJ2-3; size: -; D: TRBD1; V: TRBV9; CDR3: CASSSHGQGGTDTQYF; DNA: TGTGCCAGCAGCTCTCATGGACAGGGGGGCACAGATACGCAGTATTTT
J: TRBJ1-2; size: -; D: TRBD1; V: TRBV7-6; CDR3: CASSSTGGPGYGYTF; DNA: TGTGCCAGCAGCTCCACAGGGGGCCCTGGGTATGGCTACACCTTC